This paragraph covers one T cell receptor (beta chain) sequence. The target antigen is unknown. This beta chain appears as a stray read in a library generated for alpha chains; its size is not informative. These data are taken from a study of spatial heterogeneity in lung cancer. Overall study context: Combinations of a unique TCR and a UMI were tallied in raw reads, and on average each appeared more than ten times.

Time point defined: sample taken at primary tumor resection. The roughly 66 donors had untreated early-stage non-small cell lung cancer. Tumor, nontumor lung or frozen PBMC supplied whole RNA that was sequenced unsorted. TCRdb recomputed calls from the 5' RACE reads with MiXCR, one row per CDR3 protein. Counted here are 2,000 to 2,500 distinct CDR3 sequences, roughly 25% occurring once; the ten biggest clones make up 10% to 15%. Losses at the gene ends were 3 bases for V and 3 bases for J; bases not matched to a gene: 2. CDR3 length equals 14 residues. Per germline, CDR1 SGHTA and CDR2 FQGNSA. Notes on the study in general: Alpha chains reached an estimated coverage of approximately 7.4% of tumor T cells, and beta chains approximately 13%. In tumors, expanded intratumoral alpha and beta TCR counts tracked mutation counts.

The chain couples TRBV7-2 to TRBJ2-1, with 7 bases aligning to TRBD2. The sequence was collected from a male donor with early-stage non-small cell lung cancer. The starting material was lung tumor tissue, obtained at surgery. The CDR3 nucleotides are TGTGCCAGCAGCTTCGGACTAGACTACAATGAGCAGTTCTTC. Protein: CASSFGLDYNEQFF. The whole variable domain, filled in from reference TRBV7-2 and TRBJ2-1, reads GAGVSQSPSNKVTEKGKDVELRCDPISGHTALYWYRQSLGQGLEFLIYFQGNSAPDKSGLPSDRFSAERTGGSVSTLTIQRTQQEDSAVYLCASSFGLDYNEQFFGPGTRLTVL.